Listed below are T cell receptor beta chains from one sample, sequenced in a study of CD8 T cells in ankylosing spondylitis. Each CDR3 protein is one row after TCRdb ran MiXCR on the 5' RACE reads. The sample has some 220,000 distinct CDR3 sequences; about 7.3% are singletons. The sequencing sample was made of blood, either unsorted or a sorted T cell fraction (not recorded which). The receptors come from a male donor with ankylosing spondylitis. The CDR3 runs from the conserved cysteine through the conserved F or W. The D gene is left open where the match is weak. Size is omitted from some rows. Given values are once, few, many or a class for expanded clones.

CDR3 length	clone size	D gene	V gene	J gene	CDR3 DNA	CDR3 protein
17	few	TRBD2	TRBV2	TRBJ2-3	TGTGCCAGTACCTCGACCCCAGCGGGAGGGCCCGCGGATACGCAGTATTTT	CASTSTPAGGPADTQYF
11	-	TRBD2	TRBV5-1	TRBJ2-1	TGCGCCAGCAACCTAGCGGGCGAGCAGTTCTTC	CASNLAGEQFF
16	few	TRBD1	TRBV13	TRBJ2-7	TGTGCCAGCAGCACCCGACAGGGACGGAGCTCCTACGAGCAGTACTTC	CASSTRQGRSSYEQYF
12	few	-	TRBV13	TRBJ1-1	TGTGCCAGCAGCTTCAGGGAGGGCTACGCTTTCTTT	CASSFREGYAFF
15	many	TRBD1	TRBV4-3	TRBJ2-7	TGCGCCAGCAGCCAAGAGTACAGGGGGGACTACGAGCAGTACTTC	CASSQEYRGDYEQYF
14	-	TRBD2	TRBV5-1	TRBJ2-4	TGCGCCAGCAGCTTCGGGACTAGCGGAAACATTCAGTACTTC	CASSFGTSGNIQYF
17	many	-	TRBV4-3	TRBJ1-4	TGCGCCAGCAGCCGACTATACCCGGGACCGCTTAATGAAAAACTGTTTTTT	CASSRLYPGPLNEKLFF
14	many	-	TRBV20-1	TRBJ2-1	TGCAGTGCTAGAGATAAGGCAGCTCTTAATGAGCAGTTCTTC	CSARDKAALNEQFF
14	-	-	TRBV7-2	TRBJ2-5	TGTGCCAGCAGCCGCGTACGACAACAAGAGACCCAGTACTTC	CASSRVRQQETQYF
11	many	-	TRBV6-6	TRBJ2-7	TGTGCCAGCCGTGGGGGCTTCGAGCAGTACTTC	CASRGGFEQYF
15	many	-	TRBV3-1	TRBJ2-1	TGTGCCAGCAGCCAAGCAGGACAAACCTACAATGAGCAGTTCTTC	CASSQAGQTYNEQFF
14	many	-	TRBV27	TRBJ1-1	TGTGCCAGCAGTCCGGGGGGCAGAAACACTGAAGCTTTCTTT	CASSPGGRNTEAFF
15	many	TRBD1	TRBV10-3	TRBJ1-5	TGTGCCATCAGTGAGGGTGGACAGGGGGATCAGCCCCAGCATTTT	CAISEGGQGDQPQHF
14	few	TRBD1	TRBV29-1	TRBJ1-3	TGCAGCGTTGAAACCGGACAGGTTGGAAACACCATATATTTT	CSVETGQVGNTIYF
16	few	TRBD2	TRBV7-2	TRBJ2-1	TGTGCCAGCAGCGCTAGCGGGGGGGGTTCCTACAATGAGCAGTTCTTC	CASSASGGGSYNEQFF
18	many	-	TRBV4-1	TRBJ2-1	TGCGCCAGCAGCCAAGAAGACCCTCTGCGGAGCTCCTACAATGAGCAGTTCTTC	CASSQEDPLRSSYNEQFF
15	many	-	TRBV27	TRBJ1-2	TGTGCCAGCAGTTTTAGGGTGGGGGACCCCTATGGCTACACCTTC	CASSFRVGDPYGYTF
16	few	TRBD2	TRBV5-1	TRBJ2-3	TGCGCCAGCAGCTCTTGGGCGGCGGGAGCAACAGATACGCAGTATTTT	CASSSWAAGATDTQYF
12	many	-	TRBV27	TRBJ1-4	TGTGCCGCGGGAATAACTAATGAAAAACTGTTTTTT	CAAGITNEKLFF
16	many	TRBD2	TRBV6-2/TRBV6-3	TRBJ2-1	TGTGCCAGCAGTTACTCTAGCGGGAGCTCCTACAATGAGCAGTTCTTC	CASSYSSGSSYNEQFF
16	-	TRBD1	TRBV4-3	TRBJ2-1	TGCGCCAGCAGCCAAGGTCGGACAGGGTCTAAGAATGAGCAGTTCTTC	CASSQGRTGSKNEQFF
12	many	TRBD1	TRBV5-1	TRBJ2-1	TGCGCCAGCAGCTCCGGGACAGATGAGCAGTTCTTC	CASSSGTDEQFF
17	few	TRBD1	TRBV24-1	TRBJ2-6	TGTGCCACCAGTGCACCGGGACAGGGTGGAGGGGCCAACGTCCTGACTTTC	CATSAPGQGGGANVLTF
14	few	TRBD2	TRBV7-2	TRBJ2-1	TGTGCCAGCAGCTTAATACTAGCGGCCAATGAGCAGTTCTTC	CASSLILAANEQFF
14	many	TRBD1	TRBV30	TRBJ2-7	TGTGCCTGGAGTGTGGGGGACAGGGGACACGAGCAGTACTTC	CAWSVGDRGHEQYF
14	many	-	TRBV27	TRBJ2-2	TGTGCCAGCAGTTTAGGAACGCCAACCGGGGAGCTGTTTTTT	CASSLGTPTGELFF
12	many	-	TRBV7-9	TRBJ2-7	TGTGCCAGCAGCCTTAGCGTCTACGAGCAGTACTTC	CASSLSVYEQYF
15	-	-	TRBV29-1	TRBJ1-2	TGCAGCGTCCGGGGACACGCCCTGGGGGCCTATGGCTACACCTTC	CSVRGHALGAYGYTF
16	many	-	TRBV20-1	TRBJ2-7	TGCAGTGCTAGAGTTTCGCAGGGGATATCGTCCTACGAGCAGTACTTC	CSARVSQGISSYEQYF
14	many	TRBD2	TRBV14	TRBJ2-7	TGTGCCAGCAGCCCCGGGAGGGGTAAGAGCGAGCAGTACTTC	CASSPGRGKSEQYF
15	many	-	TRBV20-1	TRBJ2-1	TGCAGTGCCCGTCAGCCCCAGGGAGGAATCAATGAGCAGTTCTTC	CSARQPQGGINEQFF
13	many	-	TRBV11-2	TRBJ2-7	TGTGCCAGCAGCTTAGGGCAGCTCTACGAGCAGTACTTC	CASSLGQLYEQYF
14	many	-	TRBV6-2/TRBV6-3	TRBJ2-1	TGTGCCAGCAGTTACTCAGGGGGGAAAGGTGAGCAGTTCTTC	CASSYSGGKGEQFF
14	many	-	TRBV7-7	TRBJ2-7	TGTGCTAGCAGCATGGGGCAGGGCTCCTACGAGCAGTACTTC	CASSMGQGSYEQYF
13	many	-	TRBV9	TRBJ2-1	TGTGCCAGCAGCGTAGGGCAGGTCAATGAGCAGTTCTTC	CASSVGQVNEQFF
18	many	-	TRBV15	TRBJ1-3	TGTGCCACCAGCAGAGTGGGGGGAGTTATACGCTCTGGAAACACCATATATTTT	CATSRVGGVIRSGNTIYF
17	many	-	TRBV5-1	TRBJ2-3	TGCGCCAGCAGCGATGGAAACTGGGGGGCAGTCGGAGATACGCAGTATTTT	CASSDGNWGAVGDTQYF
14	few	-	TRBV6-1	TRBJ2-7	TGTGCCAGCAGTGAAGTATCGGGGGCCTACGAGCAGTACTTC	CASSEVSGAYEQYF
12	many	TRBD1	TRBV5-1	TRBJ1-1	TGTGCCAGCAGCTTAGCAGGGGGTGAAGCTTTCTTT	CASSLAGGEAFF
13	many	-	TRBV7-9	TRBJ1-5	TGTGCCAGCCGCCTGGGGACCAATCAGCCCCAGCATTTT	CASRLGTNQPQHF
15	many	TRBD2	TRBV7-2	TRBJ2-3	TGTGCCAGCAGGTCTAGCGGGGGCTCCGCAGATACGCAGTATTTT	CASRSSGGSADTQYF
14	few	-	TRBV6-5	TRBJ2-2	TGTGCCAGCAGTTACACGGCTTCCGGCGGGGAGCTGTTTTTT	CASSYTASGGELFF
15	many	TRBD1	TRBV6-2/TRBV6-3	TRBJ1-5	TGTGCCAGCAGTTACTTCGGACAGGGATATCAGCCCCAGCATTTT	CASSYFGQGYQPQHF
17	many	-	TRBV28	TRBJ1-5	TGTGCCAGCAGTGACGGGACCTTACCGCTGGGCAATCAGCCCCAGCATTTT	CASSDGTLPLGNQPQHF
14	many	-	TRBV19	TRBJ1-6	TGTGCCAGCCGTGTGTCGATCCATAATTCACCCCTCCACTTT	CASRVSIHNSPLHF
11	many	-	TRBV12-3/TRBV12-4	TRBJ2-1	TGTGCCAGCAGTCTATCTGGGGATAGGTTCTTC	CASSLSGDRFF
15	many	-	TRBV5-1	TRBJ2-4	TGCGCCAGCAGCTTGGCCGGGCATAGCAAAAACATTCAGTACTTC	CASSLAGHSKNIQYF
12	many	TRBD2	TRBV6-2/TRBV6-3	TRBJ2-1	TGTGCCAGTGGACTAGCCTACAATGAGCAGTTCTTC	CASGLAYNEQFF
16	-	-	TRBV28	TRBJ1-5	TGTGCCAGCAGTCCAATTCGGGGTCGGAGCAATCAGCCCCAGCATTTT	CASSPIRGRSNQPQHF
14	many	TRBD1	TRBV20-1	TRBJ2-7	TGCAGTGCGAAGCTTCGGGACAGAACGAGGGAGCAGTACTTC	CSAKLRDRTREQYF
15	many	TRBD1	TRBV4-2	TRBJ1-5	TGTGCCAGCAGCCCTGGGACAGGGGCTAGAGGGCCCCAGCATTTT	CASSPGTGARGPQHF
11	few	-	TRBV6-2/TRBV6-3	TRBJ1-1	TGTGCCAGCAGTTGGGGGGTTGAAGCTTTCTTT	CASSWGVEAFF